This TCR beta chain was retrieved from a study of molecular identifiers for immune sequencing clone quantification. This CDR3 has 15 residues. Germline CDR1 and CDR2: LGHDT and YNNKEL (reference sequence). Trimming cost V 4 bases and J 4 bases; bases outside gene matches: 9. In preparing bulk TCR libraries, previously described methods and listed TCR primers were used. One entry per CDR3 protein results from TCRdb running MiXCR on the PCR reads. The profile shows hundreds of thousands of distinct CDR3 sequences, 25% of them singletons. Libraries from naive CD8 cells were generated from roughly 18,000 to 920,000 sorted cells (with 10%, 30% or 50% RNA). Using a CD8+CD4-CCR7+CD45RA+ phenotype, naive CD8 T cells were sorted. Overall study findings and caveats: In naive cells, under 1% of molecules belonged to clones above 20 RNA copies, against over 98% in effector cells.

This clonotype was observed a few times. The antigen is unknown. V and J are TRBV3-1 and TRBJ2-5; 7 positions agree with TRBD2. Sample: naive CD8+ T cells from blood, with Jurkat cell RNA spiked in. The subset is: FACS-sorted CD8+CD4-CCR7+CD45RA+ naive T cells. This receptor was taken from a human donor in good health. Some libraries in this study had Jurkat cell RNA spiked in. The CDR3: CASSPGGAWTETQYF. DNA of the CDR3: TGTGCCAGCAGCCCGGGGGGAGCCTGGACAGAGACCCAGTACTTC.